Shown below are 27 T cell receptor beta chains from a single sample sequenced in a study of shared clonotypes between healthy human individuals. Profiling relied on immunoSEQ multiplex PCR, and the TCRdb table lists in-frame clones only, not all of them. This sample yields millions of clones, of which just over 90% are seen a single time; under 0.45% belongs to the top ten. The sequencing sample was made of naive CD4+ T cells from PBMCs. Subset: CD45RA+ positively selected. The receptors derive from a man in his late teens or twenties in good health. Some clones in this sample may be carry-over from other donors' samples.

The genes are TRBV7-9 and TRBJ2-3, with 9 bases that match TRBD2. Trimming at V came to 4 bases and at J to 1 base, leaving 3 bases not matched to a gene. CDR3 length: 15 amino acids. Germline V lookup: CDR1 SEHNR, CDR2 FQNEAQ (reference sequence). The CDR3 DNA sequence: TGTGCCAGCAGCTGGGCTAGCGGGGGCACAGATACGCAGTATTTT. It specifies CASSWASGGTDTQYF.

This sequence joins TRBV5-1 and TRBJ2-3; tentative D call: TRBD2 (5 bases). Germline CDR1 is SGHRS and CDR2 is YFSETQ. The CDR3 sequence is 16 residues long. Trimming pared 0 bases from V and 2 bases from J, leaving 13 bases between. The CDR3 loop reads CASSLVASGNTDTQYF. The CDR3 DNA reads TGCGCCAGCAGCTTGGTTGCCAGCGGTAACACAGATACGCAGTATTTT.

This clone was found a few times. Additional DNA sequences in this sample encode the identical CDR3. The chain employs TRBV7-9 and TRBJ1-1; a weak D match, TRBD1 (6 bases). The V end lost 2 bases, the J end lost 5 bases, and 9 bases lay between the germline ends. The CDR3 consists of 13 residues. Germline-derived CDR1 and CDR2 are SEHNR and FQNEAQ (reference sequence). CDR3 protein: CASSLTQGTEAFF. In DNA form, the CDR3 reads TGTGCCAGCAGCTTAACACAGGGAACTGAAGCTTTCTTT.

The chain joins TRBV18 to TRBJ1-3; no firm D call. Trimming stripped 3 bases from V and 4 bases from J, with 13 bases between. The CDR3 runs 15 residues. Per the germline V gene, CDR1 is KGHSH and CDR2 is LQKENI. CDR3 in amino acids: CASSPIQDRGNTIYF. As DNA, the CDR3 is TGTGCCAGCTCACCTATCCAGGATCGGGGAAACACCATATATTTT.

The chain employs TRBV29-1 and TRBJ2-1, with TRBD2 matching 7 bases. V lost 4 bases to trimming and J lost 7 bases; unmatched junction nucleotides: 4. Germline CDR1 is SQVTM and CDR2 is ANQGSEA. This CDR3 contains 12 residues. Here the CDR3 DNA reads TGCAGCGTTGCCTTACTAGCGAATGAGCAGTTCTTC. It is translated as CSVALLANEQFF.

The chain carries TRBV10-3 and TRBJ2-1; no reliable D call. The CDR3 is made up of 14 amino acids. Trimming took 2 bases from V and 3 from J, leaving 8 bases between them. Germline values: CDR1 ENHRY, CDR2 SYGVKD. The CDR3 DNA is TGTGCCATCAGTGAGGTCCAGGTCTACAATGAGCAGTTCTTC. It specifies CAISEVQVYNEQFF.

The chain employs TRBV9 and TRBJ2-5, with D perhaps given as TRBD1 or TRBD2 (6 bases each). The CDR3 covers 14 residues. With 4 bases removed from V and 5 bases from J, the gap between germline ends came to 15 bases. Germline V gene data show CDR1 as SGDLS and CDR2 as YYNGEE. CDR3 loop: CASSPRGVTETQYF. As DNA, the CDR3 is TGTGCCAGCAGCCCGAGGGGGGTAACGGAGACCCAGTACTTC. Complete variable domain (other parts from reference TRBV9 and TRBJ2-5): DSGVTQTPKHLITATGQRVTLRCSPRSGDLSVYWYQQSLDQGLQFLIQYYNGEERAKGNILERFSAQQFPDLHSELNLSSLELGDSALYFCASSPRGVTETQYFGPGTRLLVL.

The V and J genes are TRBV5-4 and TRBJ1-1; no firm D call. The CDR3 spans 15 residues. The germline V gene has CDR1 SGHNT and CDR2 YYREEE (reference sequence). V was trimmed by 2 bases and J by 0 bases, leaving 11 bases between them. The CDR3 DNA is TGTGCCAGCAGCTTATCCAAGACAATGAACACTGAAGCTTTCTTT. Its translation is CASSLSKTMNTEAFF.

The chain's CDR3 is CASSVLGVGDTQYF. In DNA form, the CDR3 reads TGTGCCAGCAGCGTTCTGGGGGTTGGAGATACGCAGTATTTT. This chain links TRBV9 with TRBJ2-3; the D gene could be TRBD1 or TRBD2 (5 bases each). V lost 2 bases, J lost 5 bases, and 12 bases lay in between. The CDR3 is made up of 14 amino acids. Germline values: CDR1 SGDLS, CDR2 YYNGEE. The full variable domain, its missing parts supplied by reference TRBV9 and TRBJ2-3, is DSGVTQTPKHLITATGQRVTLRCSPRSGDLSVYWYQQSLDQGLQFLIQYYNGEERAKGNILERFSAQQFPDLHSELNLSSLELGDSALYFCASSVLGVGDTQYFGPGTRLTVL.

This chain links TRBV9 with TRBJ2-3; unclear D gene. CDR3 size: 13 residues. V dropped 5 bases and J dropped 1 base, with 8 bases sitting between them. The germline gives CDR1 SGDLS, CDR2 YYNGEE. The DNA for the CDR3 is TGTGCCAGCAGTACCGCAGGCACAGATACGCAGTATTTT. Translated: CASSTAGTDTQYF.

J is TRBJ2-7 and V is TRBV6-5; D gene uncertain. Trimming removed 6 bases at V and 6 bases at J, with 6 bases between. Germline V gene data show CDR1 as MNHEY and CDR2 as SVGAGI. This CDR3 has 10 residues. The CDR3 coding sequence is TGTGCCAGCAGGCAGGCCGAGCAGTACTTC. This sequence encodes CASRQAEQYF.

This clone was seen only once. This sample includes further DNA sequences coding for the same CDR3. The chain has TRBV20-1 and TRBJ2-1; no reliable D call. Germline lookup yields CDR1 DFQATT and CDR2 SNEGSKA (reference sequence). V was cut by 5 bases and J by 7 bases, with 6 bases left in between. This CDR3 has 10 residues. The CDR3 spells CSAVGNEQFF. The CDR3 bases are TGCAGTGCTGTGGGGAATGAGCAGTTCTTC.

CDR3 bases: TGTGCCAGCAGCTTCCCAGACACAGATACGCAGTATTTT. Amino acid sequence: CASSFPDTDTQYF. The genes are TRBV5-6 and TRBJ2-3; unclear D gene. The length of the CDR3 is 13 residues. V dropped 2 bases and J dropped 2 bases, with 6 bases sitting between them. Per the germline V gene, CDR1 is SGHDT and CDR2 is YYEEEE. The full variable domain, completed using reference TRBV5-6 and TRBJ2-3, is DAGVTQSPTHLIKTRGQQVTLRCSPKSGHDTVSWYQQALGQGPQFIFQYYEEEERQRGNFPDRFSGHQFPNYSSELNVNALLLGDSALYLCASSFPDTDTQYFGPGTRLTVL.

The chain couples TRBV12-5 to TRBJ2-2, with 11 bases that match TRBD2. The CDR3 spans 17 residues. The germline gives CDR1 LGHNT, CDR2 FRNRAP. V lost 0 bases to trimming and J lost 3 bases; unmatched junction nucleotides: 3. In DNA form, the CDR3 reads TGTGCTAGTGGTTTGGTGTCGACTAGCGGGGACACCGGGGAGCTGTTTTTT. It specifies CASGLVSTSGDTGELFF.

V and J are TRBV18 and TRBJ1-5, with 11 bases identical to TRBD1. The germline gives CDR1 KGHSH, CDR2 LQKENI. With 5 bases clipped from V and 0 bases from J, the junction kept 3 bases outside the gene matches. The CDR3 has 16 amino acids. The DNA for the CDR3 is TGTGCCAGCTCAACCGGACAGGGGGCTAGCAATCAGCCCCAGCATTTT. Protein: CASSTGQGASNQPQHF.

The V gene is TRBV7-3, the J gene TRBJ2-3; 10 bases align to TRBD2. J gave up 6 bases and V 2 bases, and 5 bases lay outside the gene matches. The germline CDR1 and CDR2 sequences are SGHTA and FQGTGA. The CDR3 totals 15 residues. The CDR3 coding sequence is TGTGCCAGCAGCTTATCTAGCGGGAGTAGCGATACGCAGTATTTT. Translated: CASSLSSGSSDTQYF.

V usage is TRBV30 and J usage is TRBJ1-2; a weak D match, TRBD1 (6 bases). Germline assignment: CDR1 GTSNPN and CDR2 SVGIG (reference sequence). CDR3 size: 15 residues. The V end lost 2 bases, the J end lost 4 bases, and 17 bases lay between the germline ends. The CDR3 loop reads CAWSFSEQGAYGYTF. CDR3 coding DNA: TGTGCCTGGAGTTTCTCCGAACAGGGTGCCTATGGCTACACCTTC.

J is TRBJ2-7 and V is TRBV5-1; weak D call: TRBD1 (5 bases). The V end was cut by 0 bases, the J end by 3 bases, with 7 bases between. The CDR3 runs to 13 residues. Germline V gene lookup returns CDR1 SGHRS and CDR2 YFSETQ. The CDR3 reads CASSLEGVYEQYF. DNA for the CDR3: TGCGCCAGCAGCTTGGAAGGGGTCTACGAGCAGTACTTC.

The chain couples TRBV11-3 to TRBJ2-1; 10 positions match TRBD2. The germline V gene has CDR1 SGHNT and CDR2 YENEEA. The CDR3 totals 16 residues. Losses at the gene ends were 5 bases for V and 7 bases for J; bases not matched to a gene: 11. Here the CDR3 DNA reads TGTGCCAGCAGCCCCAACCCTAGCGGGAGTATGAATGAGCAGTTCTTC. It encodes CASSPNPSGSMNEQFF.

The chain links TRBV5-1 to TRBJ1-3; perhaps TRBD1 as D (6 bases). The germline CDR1 and CDR2 sequences are SGHRS and YFSETQ. V lost 0 bases and J 0 bases, leaving 13 bases between the germline ends. This CDR3 spans 17 amino acids. The CDR3 region has the DNA TGCGCCAGCAGCTTGGCAGATGGCAGGGGCTCTGGAAACACCATATATTTT. Encoded protein: CASSLADGRGSGNTIYF.

The gene calls are TRBV5-1 and TRBJ2-5, with 11 bases matching TRBD1. CDR1 is SGHRS, CDR2 YFSETQ, per germline. Losses at the gene ends were 5 bases for V and 3 bases for J; bases not matched to a gene: 3. The CDR3 contains 14 residues. Here the CDR3 DNA reads TGCGCCAGCAGACAGGGACAGGGGGAAGAGACCCAGTACTTC. This sequence encodes CASRQGQGEETQYF. Based on the CDR3 plus reference TRBV5-1 and TRBJ2-5, the full variable domain is KAGVTQTPRYLIKTRGQQVTLSCSPISGHRSVSWYQQTPGQGLQFLFEYFSETQRNKGNFPGRFSGRQFSNSRSEMNVSTLELGDSALYLCASRQGQGEETQYFGPGTRLLVL.

This chain links TRBV2 with TRBJ1-2; 10 bases align to TRBD1. The CDR3 has 18 residues. The junction had 13 bases not matched to a gene; V was cut back by 4 bases and J by 2 bases. Germline V gene sequence: CDR1 SNHLY, CDR2 FYNNEI. This chain's CDR3 is CASSVGMRGTGVNYGYTF. The CDR3 DNA sequence: TGTGCCAGCAGTGTCGGGATGAGGGGGACAGGGGTGAACTATGGCTACACCTTC.

The CDR3 spells CASKKGLAGGADTQYF. CDR3 nucleotide sequence: TGTGCCAGCAAAAAGGGACTAGCGGGAGGTGCTGATACGCAGTATTTT. This sequence joins TRBV2 and TRBJ2-3, with 15 bases matching TRBD2. This CDR3 comprises 16 residues. The trim removed 7 bases at V and 6 bases at J, leaving 8 bases unmatched. Germline V gene sequence: CDR1 SNHLY, CDR2 FYNNEI.

This chain links TRBV6-1 with TRBJ2-5; 7 positions agree with TRBD1. With 5 bases clipped from V and 2 bases from J, the junction kept 8 bases outside the gene matches. Looked up from germline, CDR1 is MNHNS and CDR2 is SASEGT. This CDR3 region has 15 residues. This CDR3 is CASSPRDRAQETQYF. The CDR3 nucleotides read TGTGCCAGCAGTCCGAGAGACAGGGCTCAAGAGACCCAGTACTTC.

This clone was seen once. Other DNA sequences in the sample encode the same CDR3. The V call is TRBV7-3, the J call TRBJ1-1, with D perhaps TRBD1 (5 bases). The V end lost 5 bases, the J end lost 3 bases, and 13 bases lay between the germline ends. This CDR3 spans 14 amino acids. Germline lookup yields CDR1 SGHTA and CDR2 FQGTGA. The CDR3 protein is CASSTQGGDTEAFF. The CDR3 nucleotides read TGTGCCAGCAGCACGCAGGGTGGGGACACTGAAGCTTTCTTT.

The gene calls are TRBV13 and TRBJ2-1, with a possible D match to TRBD2 (6 bases). V lost 0 bases to trimming and J lost 14 bases, with 11 bases between them. The CDR3 spans 12 residues. Germline values: CDR1 PRHDT, CDR2 FYEKMQ (reference sequence). The CDR3 spells CASSLGLGGEFF. The CDR3 DNA sequence: TGTGCCAGCAGCTTAGGACTAGGAGGGGAGTTCTTC.

The rearrangement uses TRBV2 and TRBJ1-1; 7 bases are a match to TRBD1. The CDR3 spans 13 residues. V dropped 8 bases and J dropped 1; count of bases not matched to a gene: 4. Per germline, CDR1 SNHLY and CDR2 FYNNEI. The CDR3 region is CASDRVGNTEAFF. Here the CDR3 DNA reads TGTGCCAGCGACAGGGTTGGGAACACTGAAGCTTTCTTT.